Listed below are T cell receptor beta chains from one sample, sequenced in a study of cytomegalovirus exposure and HLA in healthy donors. The data were produced by immunoSEQ multiplex PCR, yet TCRdb's version contains in-frame clones alone and is incomplete. Its clone listing holds tens of thousands of clones. Material: PBMCs. The origin of the receptors is a woman aged 60 to 75 in good health and CMV-seronegative. Both conserved end residues are part of each CDR3. The D gene is left open where the match is weak.

d_gene,v_gene,j_gene,CDR3aa,CDR3nt
.,TRBV11-2,TRBJ1-4,CASSLTRAEEKLFF,TGTGCCAGCAGCTTAACCAGAGCGGAGGAAAAACTGTTTTTT
.,TRBV5-6,TRBJ2-3,CASSRDSTVRTDTQYF,TGTGCCAGCAGCCGGGACTCGACGGTTCGCACAGATACGCAGTATTTT
TRBD2,TRBV16,TRBJ2-7,CASSLLWSSGGSYEQYF,TGTGCCAGCAGCCTTTTATGGAGCAGCGGGGGATCCTACGAGCAGTACTTC
TRBD2,TRBV9,TRBJ2-7,CASSVAGTNYEQYF,TGTGCCAGCAGCGTAGCGGGGACTAACTACGAGCAGTACTTC
.,TRBV19,TRBJ2-6,CASSMQGSGANVLTF,TGTGCCAGTAGTATGCAGGGCTCTGGGGCCAACGTCCTGACTTTC
.,TRBV4-2,TRBJ1-2,CASSQGARDNYGYTF,TGTGCCAGCAGCCAAGGGGCGAGGGATAACTATGGCTACACCTTC
TRBD1,TRBV7-9,TRBJ2-4,CASSSGTGGLTRTTDIQYF,TGTGCCAGCAGCTCGGGGACAGGAGGACTAACCCGGACTACGGACATTCAGTACTTC
TRBD2,TRBV19,TRBJ2-7,CASGTSGTYEQYF,TGTGCCAGTGGTACTAGCGGGACCTACGAGCAGTACTTC
.,TRBV5-6,TRBJ2-2,CASSRLVAAGELFF,TGTGCCAGCAGCCGTTTAGTTGCCGCCGGGGAGCTGTTTTTT
.,TRBV6-1,TRBJ1-1,CASLSGTLQAFF,TGTGCCAGCCTAAGCGGGACTCTGCAAGCTTTCTTT
TRBD2,TRBV4-1,TRBJ2-7,CASSQVRTGLAGGPREQYF,TGCGCCAGCAGCCAAGTGAGGACAGGACTAGCGGGAGGACCGCGGGAGCAGTACTTC
.,TRBV28,TRBJ2-3,CASSLSQGTDTQYF,TGTGCCAGCAGTTTATCGCAGGGCACAGATACGCAGTATTTT
TRBD1,TRBV7-7,TRBJ2-1,CASSLGTGDNSEQFF,TGTGCTAGCAGCTTAGGGACAGGGGATAATAGTGAGCAGTTCTTC
.,TRBV11-3,TRBJ2-5,CASSVTRGSETQYF,TGTGCCAGCAGCGTGACCAGGGGATCCGAGACCCAGTACTTC
.,TRBV28,TRBJ1-3,CASRRGNTIYF,TGTGCCAGCAGGAGGGGGAACACCATATATTTT
TRBD2,TRBV7-2,TRBJ2-4,CASSALHLAGGEAKNIQYF,TGTGCCAGCAGCGCACTCCACCTAGCGGGAGGCGAGGCCAAAAACATTCAGTACTTC
TRBD1,TRBV15,TRBJ1-2,CATSRRPPGGFRANYGYTF,TGTGCCACCAGCAGACGCCCCCCAGGGGGATTCCGAGCTAACTATGGCTACACCTTC
.,TRBV10-3,TRBJ1-2,CAISEQATGSYGYTF,TGTGCCATCAGTGAACAGGCCACGGGTTCCTATGGCTACACCTTC
.,TRBV29-1,TRBJ2-1,CSVVGSDRSVGENEQFF,TGCAGCGTTGTGGGGAGTGACAGGTCAGTTGGGGAAAATGAGCAGTTCTTC
.,TRBV12-5,TRBJ2-7,CASGQAPVWYF,TGTGCTAGTGGCCAAGCGCCGGTCTGGTACTTC
.,TRBV2,TRBJ1-4,CASREQGNEKLFF,TGTGCCAGCAGGGAGCAGGGGAATGAAAAACTGTTTTTT
.,TRBV6-5,TRBJ2-5,CASSYAGLGDGKTQYF,TGTGCCAGCAGTTATGCGGGGCTAGGGGACGGCAAGACCCAGTACTTC
.,TRBV2,TRBJ2-5,CASSEGPVKETQYF,TGTGCCAGCAGTGAGGGCCCGGTCAAAGAGACCCAGTACTTC
TRBD1,TRBV25-1,TRBJ1-3,CASGDRAGNTIYF,TGTGCCAGCGGAGACAGGGCTGGAAACACCATATATTTT
.,TRBV7-3,TRBJ2-2,CASSLQGGVTGELFF,TGTGCCAGCAGCTTACAGGGTGGAGTGACCGGGGAGCTGTTTTTT
TRBD1,TRBV7-2,TRBJ1-5,CASSADRTNQPQHF,TGTGCCAGCAGCGCGGACAGGACCAATCAGCCCCAGCATTTT
.,TRBV6-1,TRBJ1-2,CASSEQFTGTYGYTF,TGTGCCAGCAGTGAACAGTTCACGGGGACTTATGGCTACACCTTC